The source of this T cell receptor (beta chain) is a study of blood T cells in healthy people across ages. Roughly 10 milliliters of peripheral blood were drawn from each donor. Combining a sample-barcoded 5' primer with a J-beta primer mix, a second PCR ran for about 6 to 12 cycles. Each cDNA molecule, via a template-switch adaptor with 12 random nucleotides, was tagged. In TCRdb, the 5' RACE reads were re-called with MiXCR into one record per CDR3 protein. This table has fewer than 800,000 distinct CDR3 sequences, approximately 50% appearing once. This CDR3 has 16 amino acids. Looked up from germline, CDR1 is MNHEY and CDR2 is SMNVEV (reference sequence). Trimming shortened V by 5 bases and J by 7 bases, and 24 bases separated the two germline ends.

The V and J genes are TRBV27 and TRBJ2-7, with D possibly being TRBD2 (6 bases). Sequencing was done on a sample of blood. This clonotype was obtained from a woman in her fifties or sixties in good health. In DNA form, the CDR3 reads TGTGCCAGCAGTCTCGGATGGAGGGCCAGGTACAATGAGCAGTACTTC. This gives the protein CASSLGWRARYNEQYF.